This TCR beta chain derives from a study of graft-versus-host responses after intestinal transplantation. Overall study context: Anti-thymocyte globulin was used for induction in all recipients, who then took tacrolimus and steroids for roughly three years.

The CDR3 consists of 15 residues. Germline V gene sequence: CDR1 MGHRA, CDR2 YSYEKL. Notes on this clone: Its antigen is not known. The junction departs from the called germline gene at one end, perhaps through a read error.

The protocol was immunoSEQ multiplex PCR, while the TCRdb copy is restricted to in-frame clones and leaves out a portion. The profile shows roughly 99,000 clones, about nine tenths of them singletons. The sequences come from unstimulated CD4+ T cells sorted from spleen or lymph node cells, collected before transplant. This TCR was sampled from a human donor who was the organ donor for an intestinal transplant. This sequence joins TRBV4-1 and TRBJ2-7, with D tentatively TRBD1 or TRBD2 (5 bases each). This chain's CDR3 is CASIQDRGLPYEQYF. CDR3 nucleotide sequence: TGCGCCAGCATCCAAGACAGAGGACTGCCCTACGAGCAGTACTTC.